The rows below give T cell receptor beta chains drawn from one sample of a study of CD8 T cells in ankylosing spondylitis. TCRdb analysed the 5' RACE reads with MiXCR anew, one entry per CDR3 protein. The repertoire holds some 700,000 distinct CDR3 sequences, under 20% seen once, with around 19% in the top ten. Specimen: blood, either unsorted or a sorted T cell fraction (not recorded which). Receptors were obtained from a male donor with ankylosing spondylitis. Both conserved end residues are part of each CDR3. D genes are given only for firm matches. The size of a clone is reported for some rows only, either as once, few or many, or as a class for expanded clones.

clone_size	v_call	d_call	j_call	cdr3_aa	cdr3_nt
-	TRBV28	-	TRBJ2-3	CASRNPADTKYF	TGTGCCAGCAGAAACCCCGCAGATACGAAGTATTTT
-	TRBV6-5	-	TRBJ2-7	CARSYRAWGGVEQYF	TGTGCCAGAAGTTATAGGGCCTGGGGCGGGGTCGAGCAGTACTTC
few	TRBV11-2	-	TRBJ1-2	CASSFPRDGTNYGYTF	TGTGCCAGCAGCTTTCCCCGGGACGGTACTAACTATGGCTACACCTTC
many	TRBV5-1	TRBD1	TRBJ1-5	CASSPDRADQPQHF	TGCGCCAGCAGCCCGGACAGGGCTGATCAGCCCCAGCATTTT
-	TRBV28	TRBD2	TRBJ2-7	CASSFGLAGAGQYF	TGTGCCAGCAGTTTTGGCCTAGCGGGAGCCGGGCAGTACTTC
few	TRBV2	TRBD1	TRBJ1-1	CASSEAGGFTEAFF	TGTGCCAGCAGTGAGGCAGGGGGTTTCACTGAAGCTTTCTTT
few	TRBV15	TRBD1	TRBJ2-2	CATSRTGGDGELFF	TGTGCCACCAGCAGAACAGGGGGCGACGGGGAGCTGTTTTTT
few	TRBV4-1	-	TRBJ2-7	CASSQASDNSYEQYF	TGCGCCAGCAGCCAAGCTAGCGACAACTCCTACGAGCAGTACTTC
-	TRBV5-1	TRBD1	TRBJ1-2	CASSSIPGTVTNYGYTF	TGCGCCAGCAGCTCCATCCCCGGGACAGTGACTAACTATGGCTACACCTTC
-	TRBV7-3	-	TRBJ2-1	CASSFIQGSYNEQFF	TGTGCCAGCAGCTTTATTCAAGGGTCCTACAATGAGCAGTTCTTC
-	TRBV7-2	-	TRBJ2-1	CASSLAPLGRSYNEQFF	TGTGCCAGCAGCTTAGCCCCCCTAGGGAGATCCTACAATGAGCAGTTCTTC
-	TRBV5-1	-	TRBJ2-5	CASSLATSKETQYF	TGCGCCAGCAGCTTGGCGACATCGAAAGAGACCCAGTACTTC
few	TRBV12-3/TRBV12-4	-	TRBJ2-6	CASSPRVPGANVLTF	TGTGCCAGCAGTCCCAGGGTTCCTGGGGCCAACGTCCTGACTTTC
-	TRBV4-1	-	TRBJ1-2	CASSQDPGYGYTF	TGCGCCAGCAGCCAAGATCCGGGCTATGGCTACACCTTC
few	TRBV6-1	-	TRBJ1-5	CASSELGVSQPQHF	TGTGCCAGCAGCGAATTAGGGGTGAGCCAGCCCCAGCATTTT
-	TRBV10-3	-	TRBJ2-7	CAISDGGTDNSYEQYF	TGTGCCATCAGTGACGGCGGGACAGATAACTCCTACGAGCAGTACTTC
few	TRBV29-1	-	TRBJ2-7	CSVGTSEQYF	TGCAGCGTAGGGACCTCCGAGCAGTACTTC